Listed here is a single TCR beta chain. What it recognizes is unknown. Unique molecular identifiers had been added to the TCR beta cDNA libraries. TCRdb used MiXCR to reprocess the PCR reads, holding one entry per CDR3 protein. The profile covers around 400,000 distinct CDR3 sequences, with about 40% appearing a single time and 7.6% taken by the ten largest. Germline V gives CDR1 SGHAT, CDR2 FQNNGV. V shed 0 bases and J shed 6 bases, with 12 bases lying between them. This CDR3 has 14 amino acids. This specimen comes from a study of post-analysis software for immune sequencing data. Findings of the study overall: When the samples were clustered directly with F measure, those that had been prepared in the same batch showed strong co-clustering. Elevated frequency relative to controls characterized several TRBV segments in patients, TRBV5-6, TRBV5-1 and TRBV20-1 among them.

The specimen sequenced was blood. The clonotype was recovered from a girl aged 2-10 years with multiple sclerosis. The rearrangement uses TRBV11-2 and TRBJ2-7; no definite D call. CDR3 residues: CASSLDSSAREQYF. In DNA form, the CDR3 reads TGTGCCAGCAGCTTAGATTCGTCAGCCCGCGAGCAGTACTTC.